Listed below are T cell receptor beta chains from one sample, sequenced in a study of cytomegalovirus exposure and HLA in healthy donors. Only in-frame clones appear in the TCRdb table, and some are missing; sequencing was by immunoSEQ multiplex PCR. The sample has about 150,000 clones, around 68% seen once. Sequencing input: PBMCs. The receptors come from a young man in good health and CMV-seronegative. The CDR3 runs from the conserved cysteine through the conserved F or W. The D gene is left open where the match is weak. Where a row states a size, it is once, few, many or the class of an expanded clone; other rows omit it.

TRBV5-1	TRBD1	TRBJ1-5	NA	TGCGCCAGCAGCAAACAGGACAGGTATAGCAATCAGCCCCAGCATTTT	CASSKQDRYSNQPQHF
TRBV5-5	NA	TRBJ1-2	NA	TGTGCCAGCAGCAGAGATACCTATGGCTACACCTTC	CASSRDTYGYTF
TRBV5-1	NA	TRBJ2-6	NA	TGCGCCAGCAGCTTGGGTTCTTCTGGGGCCAACGTCCTGACTTTC	CASSLGSSGANVLTF
TRBV6-1	NA	TRBJ1-5	few	TGTGCCAGCCGGCAACAGAGCAATCAGCCCCAGCATTTT	CASRQQSNQPQHF
TRBV5-1	TRBD2	TRBJ2-1	once	TGCGCCAGCAGCGACCCAGCGGGGGGCGTTGGCAATGAGCAGTTCTTC	CASSDPAGGVGNEQFF
TRBV29-1	NA	TRBJ2-1	NA	TGCAGCGTTGAAAGGGGCCTTGAGCAGTTCTTC	CSVERGLEQFF
TRBV19	NA	TRBJ2-2	NA	TGTGCCAGTAGGTTCTCAGACTCCGCCGGGGAGCTGTTTTTT	CASRFSDSAGELFF
TRBV13	NA	TRBJ2-2	NA	TGTGCCAGCAGCTTAAGGGGCGAGAACACCGGGGAGCTGTTTTTT	CASSLRGENTGELFF
TRBV2	NA	TRBJ1-3	NA	TGTGCCAGCAGTGTGGACAGCCCGCTCTCTGGAAACACCATATATTTT	CASSVDSPLSGNTIYF
TRBV6-1	NA	TRBJ2-7	NA	TGTGCCAGCAAACCCGGGACTGGGATCGACGAGCAGTACTTC	CASKPGTGIDEQYF
TRBV2	TRBD2	TRBJ2-5	NA	TGTGCCAGCAGTGAAAGTGGTGGGGGGGGAGAGACCCAGTACTTC	CASSESGGGGETQYF
TRBV30	NA	TRBJ2-1	NA	TGTGCCTGGAGTGCCAGCGGAGTGATTTACAATGAGCAGTTCTTC	CAWSASGVIYNEQFF